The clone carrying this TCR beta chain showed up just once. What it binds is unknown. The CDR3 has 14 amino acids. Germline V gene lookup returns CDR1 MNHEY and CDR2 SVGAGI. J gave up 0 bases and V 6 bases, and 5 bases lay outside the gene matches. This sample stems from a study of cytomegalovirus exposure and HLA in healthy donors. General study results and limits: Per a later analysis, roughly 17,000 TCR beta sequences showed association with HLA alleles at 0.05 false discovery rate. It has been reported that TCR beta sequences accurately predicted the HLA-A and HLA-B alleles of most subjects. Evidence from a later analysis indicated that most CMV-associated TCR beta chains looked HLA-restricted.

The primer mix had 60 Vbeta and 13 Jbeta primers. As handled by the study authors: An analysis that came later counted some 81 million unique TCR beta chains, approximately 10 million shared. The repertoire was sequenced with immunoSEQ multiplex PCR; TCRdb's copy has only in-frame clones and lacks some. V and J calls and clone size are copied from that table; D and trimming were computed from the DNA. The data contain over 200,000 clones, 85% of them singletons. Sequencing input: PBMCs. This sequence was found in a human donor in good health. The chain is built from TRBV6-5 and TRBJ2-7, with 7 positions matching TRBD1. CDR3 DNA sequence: TGTGCCAGCAGGAGCAGGGGGACCTCCTACGAGCAGTACTTC. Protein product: CASRSRGTSYEQYF.